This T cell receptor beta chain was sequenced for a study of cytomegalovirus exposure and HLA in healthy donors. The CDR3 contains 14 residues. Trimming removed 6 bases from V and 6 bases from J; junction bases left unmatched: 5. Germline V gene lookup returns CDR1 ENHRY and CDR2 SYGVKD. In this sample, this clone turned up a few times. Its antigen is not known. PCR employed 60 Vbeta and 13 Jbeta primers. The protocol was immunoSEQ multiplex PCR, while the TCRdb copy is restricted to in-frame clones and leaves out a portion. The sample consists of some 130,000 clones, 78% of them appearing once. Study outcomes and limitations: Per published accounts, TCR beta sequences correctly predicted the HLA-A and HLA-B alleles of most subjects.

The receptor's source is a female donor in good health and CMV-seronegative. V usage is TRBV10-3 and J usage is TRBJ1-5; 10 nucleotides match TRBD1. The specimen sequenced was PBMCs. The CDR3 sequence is CAISRQGAGQPQHF. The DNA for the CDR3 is TGTGCCATCAGCCGACAGGGGGCCGGTCAGCCCCAGCATTTT.